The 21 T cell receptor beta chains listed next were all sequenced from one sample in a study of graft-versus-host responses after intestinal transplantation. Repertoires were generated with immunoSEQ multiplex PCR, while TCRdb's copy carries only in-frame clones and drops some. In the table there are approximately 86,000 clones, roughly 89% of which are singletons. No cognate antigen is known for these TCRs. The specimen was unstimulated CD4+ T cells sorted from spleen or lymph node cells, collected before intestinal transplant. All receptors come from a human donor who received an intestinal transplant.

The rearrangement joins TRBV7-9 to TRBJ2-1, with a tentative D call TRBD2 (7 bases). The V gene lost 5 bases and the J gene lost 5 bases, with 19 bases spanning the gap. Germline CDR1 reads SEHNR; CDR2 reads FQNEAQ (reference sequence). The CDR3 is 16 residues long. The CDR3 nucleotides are TGTGCCAGCAGCCCCGCGACGGGGGGCAAGCACAATGAGCAGTTCTTC. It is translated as CASSPATGGKHNEQFF. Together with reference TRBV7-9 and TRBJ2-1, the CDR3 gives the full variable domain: DTGVSQNPRHKITKRGQNVTFRCDPISEHNRLYWYRQTLGQGPEFLTYFQNEAQLEKSRLLSDRFSAERPKGSFSTLEIQRTEQGDSAMYLCASSPATGGKHNEQFFGPGTRLTVL.

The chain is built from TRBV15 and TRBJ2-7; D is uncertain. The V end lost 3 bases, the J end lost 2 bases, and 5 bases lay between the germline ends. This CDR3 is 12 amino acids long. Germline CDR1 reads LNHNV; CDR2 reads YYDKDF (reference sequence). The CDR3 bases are TGTGCCACCAGCAGTGGGCCCTACGAGCAGTACTTC. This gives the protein CATSSGPYEQYF.

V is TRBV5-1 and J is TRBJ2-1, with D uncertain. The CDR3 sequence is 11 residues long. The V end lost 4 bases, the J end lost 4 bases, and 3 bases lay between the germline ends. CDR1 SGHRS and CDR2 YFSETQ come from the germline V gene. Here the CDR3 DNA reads TGCGCCAGCAGCCTATACAATGAGCAGTTCTTC. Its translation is CASSLYNEQFF.

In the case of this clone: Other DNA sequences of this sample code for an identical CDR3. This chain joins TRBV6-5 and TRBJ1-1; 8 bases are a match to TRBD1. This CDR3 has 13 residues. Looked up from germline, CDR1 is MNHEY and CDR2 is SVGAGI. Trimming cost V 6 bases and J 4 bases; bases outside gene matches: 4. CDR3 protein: CASSLDRGTEAFF. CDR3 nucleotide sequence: TGTGCCAGCAGCCTCGACAGGGGCACTGAAGCTTTCTTT.

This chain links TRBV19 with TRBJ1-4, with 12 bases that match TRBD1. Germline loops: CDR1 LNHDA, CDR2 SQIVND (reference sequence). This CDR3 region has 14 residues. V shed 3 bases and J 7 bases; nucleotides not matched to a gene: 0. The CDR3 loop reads CASSMGQGAEKLFF. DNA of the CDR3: TGTGCCAGTAGTATGGGACAGGGGGCTGAAAAACTGTTTTTT.

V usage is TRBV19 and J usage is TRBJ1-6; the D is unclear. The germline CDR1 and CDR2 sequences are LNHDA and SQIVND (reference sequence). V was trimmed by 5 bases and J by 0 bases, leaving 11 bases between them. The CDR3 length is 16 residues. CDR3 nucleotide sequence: TGTGCCAGTAGTGCTCGTACGGGCTCCTATAATTCACCCCTCCACTTT. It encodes CASSARTGSYNSPLHF.

The chain's CDR3 is CASSPGVNEKLFF. The DNA of the CDR3 is TGTGCCAGCTCACCAGGAGTTAATGAAAAACTGTTTTTT. The chain carries TRBV18 and TRBJ1-4; no clear D gene. Looked up from germline, CDR1 is KGHSH and CDR2 is LQKENI. This CDR3 region has 13 residues. V was shortened by 2 bases and J by 4 bases, with 5 bases between the two germline ends.

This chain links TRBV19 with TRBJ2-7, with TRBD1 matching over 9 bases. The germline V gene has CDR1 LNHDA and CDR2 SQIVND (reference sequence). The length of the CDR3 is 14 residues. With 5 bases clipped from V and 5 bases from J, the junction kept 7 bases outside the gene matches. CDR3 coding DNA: TGTGCCAGTAGTGGGACAGGGAAAATCCACGAGCAGTACTTC. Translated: CASSGTGKIHEQYF.

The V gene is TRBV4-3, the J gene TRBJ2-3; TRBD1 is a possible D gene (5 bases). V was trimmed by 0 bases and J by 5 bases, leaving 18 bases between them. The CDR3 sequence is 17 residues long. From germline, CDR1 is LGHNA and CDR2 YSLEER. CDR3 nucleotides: TGCGCCAGCAGCCAAGATTTGGCGACACGGCAGGGAGATACGCAGTATTTT. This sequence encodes CASSQDLATRQGDTQYF.

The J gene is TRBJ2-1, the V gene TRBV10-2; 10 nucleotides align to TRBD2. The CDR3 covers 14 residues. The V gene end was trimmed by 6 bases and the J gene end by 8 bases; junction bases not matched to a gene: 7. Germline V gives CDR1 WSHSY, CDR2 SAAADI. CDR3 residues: CASRERGGPDEQFF. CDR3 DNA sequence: TGCGCCAGCAGAGAGCGGGGGGGTCCGGATGAGCAGTTCTTC.

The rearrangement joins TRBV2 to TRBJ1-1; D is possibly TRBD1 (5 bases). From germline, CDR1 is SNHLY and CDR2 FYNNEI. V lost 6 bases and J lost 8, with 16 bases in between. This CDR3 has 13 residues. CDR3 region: CASSGHPGVEAFF. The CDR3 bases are TGTGCCAGCAGCGGGCACCCGGGGGTCGAAGCTTTCTTT.

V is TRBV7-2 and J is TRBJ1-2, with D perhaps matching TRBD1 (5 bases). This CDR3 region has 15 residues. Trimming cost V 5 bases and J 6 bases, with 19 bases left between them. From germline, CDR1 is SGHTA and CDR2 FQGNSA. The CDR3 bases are TGTGCCAGCAGCCGAGAGGCAGGGAGGAAAGATGGCTACACCTTC. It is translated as CASSREAGRKDGYTF. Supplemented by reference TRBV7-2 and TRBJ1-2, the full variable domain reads GAGVSQSPSNKVTEKGKDVELRCDPISGHTALYWYRQSLGQGLEFLIYFQGNSAPDKSGLPSDRFSAERTGGSVSTLTIQRTQQEDSAVYLCASSREAGRKDGYTFGSGTRLTVV.

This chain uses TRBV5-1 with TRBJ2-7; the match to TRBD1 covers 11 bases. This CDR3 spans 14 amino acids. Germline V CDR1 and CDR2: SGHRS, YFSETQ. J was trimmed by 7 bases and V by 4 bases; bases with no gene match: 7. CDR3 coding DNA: TGCGCCAGCAGCGGGAGGACAGGGGGCGGAGAGCAGTACTTC. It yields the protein CASSGRTGGGEQYF. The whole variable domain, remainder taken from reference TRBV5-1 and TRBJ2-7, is KAGVTQTPRYLIKTRGQQVTLSCSPISGHRSVSWYQQTPGQGLQFLFEYFSETQRNKGNFPGRFSGRQFSNSRSEMNVSTLELGDSALYLCASSGRTGGGEQYFGPGTRLTVT.

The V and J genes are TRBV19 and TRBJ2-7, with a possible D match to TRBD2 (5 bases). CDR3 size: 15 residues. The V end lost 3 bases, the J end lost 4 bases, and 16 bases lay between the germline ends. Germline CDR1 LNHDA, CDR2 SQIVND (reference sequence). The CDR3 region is CASSISARVGYEQYF. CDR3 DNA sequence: TGTGCCAGTAGTATTTCAGCGAGGGTCGGATACGAGCAGTACTTC. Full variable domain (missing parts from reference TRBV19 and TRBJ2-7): DGGITQSPKYLFRKEGQNVTLSCEQNLNHDAMYWYRQDPGQGLRLIYYSQIVNDFQKGDIAEGYSVSREKKESFPLTVTSAQKNPTAFYLCASSISARVGYEQYFGPGTRLTVT.

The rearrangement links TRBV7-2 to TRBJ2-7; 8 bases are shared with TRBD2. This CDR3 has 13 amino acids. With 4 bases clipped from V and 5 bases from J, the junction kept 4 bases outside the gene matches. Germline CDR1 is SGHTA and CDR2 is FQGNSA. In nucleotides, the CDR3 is TGTGCCAGCAGCTCCCGTAGCGGGGACGAGCAGTACTTC. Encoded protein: CASSSRSGDEQYF.

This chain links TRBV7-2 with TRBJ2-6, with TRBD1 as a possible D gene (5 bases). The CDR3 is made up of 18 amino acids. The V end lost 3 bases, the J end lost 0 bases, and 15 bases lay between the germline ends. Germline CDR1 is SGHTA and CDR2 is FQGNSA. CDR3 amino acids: CASSFLSTGSSGANVLTF. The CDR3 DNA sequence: TGTGCCAGCAGCTTTCTTTCTACAGGAAGCTCTGGGGCCAACGTCCTGACTTTC. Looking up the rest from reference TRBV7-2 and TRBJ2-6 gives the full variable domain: GAGVSQSPSNKVTEKGKDVELRCDPISGHTALYWYRQSLGQGLEFLIYFQGNSAPDKSGLPSDRFSAERTGGSVSTLTIQRTQQEDSAVYLCASSFLSTGSSGANVLTFGAGSRLTVL.

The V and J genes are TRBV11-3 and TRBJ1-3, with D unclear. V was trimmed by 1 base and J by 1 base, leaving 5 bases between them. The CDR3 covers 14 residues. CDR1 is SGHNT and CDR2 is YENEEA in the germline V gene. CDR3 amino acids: CASSLVQSGNTIYF. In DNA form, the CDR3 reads TGTGCCAGCAGCTTAGTACAGTCTGGAAACACCATATATTTT.

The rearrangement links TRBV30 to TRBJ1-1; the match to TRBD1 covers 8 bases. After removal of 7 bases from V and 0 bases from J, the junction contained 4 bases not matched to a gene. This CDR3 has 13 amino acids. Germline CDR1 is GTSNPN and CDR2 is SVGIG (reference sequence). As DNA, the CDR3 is TGTGCCTCGTACAGGGGGATGAACACTGAAGCTTTCTTT. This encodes CASYRGMNTEAFF. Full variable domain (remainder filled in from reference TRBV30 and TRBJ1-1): SQTIHQWPATLVQPVGSPLSLECTVEGTSNPNLYWYRQAAGRGLQLLFYSVGIGQISSEVPQNLSASRPQDRQFILSSKKLLLSDSGFYLCASYRGMNTEAFFGQGTRLTVV.

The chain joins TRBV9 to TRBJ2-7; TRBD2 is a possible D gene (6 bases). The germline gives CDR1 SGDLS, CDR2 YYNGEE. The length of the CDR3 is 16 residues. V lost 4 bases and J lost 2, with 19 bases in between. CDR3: CASSSGGRGTTYEQYF. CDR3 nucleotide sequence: TGTGCCAGCAGCAGCGGTGGGCGGGGTACGACCTACGAGCAGTACTTC.

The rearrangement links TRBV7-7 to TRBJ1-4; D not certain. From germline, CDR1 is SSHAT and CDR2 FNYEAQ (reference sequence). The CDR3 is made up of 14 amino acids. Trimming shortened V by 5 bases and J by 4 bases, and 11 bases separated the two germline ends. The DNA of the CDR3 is TGTGCCAGCAGCCCCGGACTGATTAATGAAAAACTGTTTTTT. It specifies CASSPGLINEKLFF.

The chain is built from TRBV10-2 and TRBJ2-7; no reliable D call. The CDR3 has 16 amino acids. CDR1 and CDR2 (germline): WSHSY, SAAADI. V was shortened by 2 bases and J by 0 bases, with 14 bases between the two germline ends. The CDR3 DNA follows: TGCGCCAGCAGTGAGCCCCCAGGTCATCCCTCCTACGAGCAGTACTTC. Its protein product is CASSEPPGHPSYEQYF.